This TCR beta chain was retrieved from a study of T cell responses to AZD1222 COVID-19 vaccine. Overall study findings and caveats: Compared with day 0, the breadth and depth of the Spike-specific TCR repertoire rose significantly after two doses of AZD1222. Donors were chiefly white British, with a greater number of females, and clonal diversity was perhaps underestimated. Among vaccine-associated CD4 TCRs, coverage spanned spike, with dominance at 160-218 and 743-854.

As to this clone: Its antigen is not identified.

The length of the CDR3 is 14 residues. Deletions cut 6 bases from V and 4 bases from J, with 15 bases between. The germline V gene encodes CDR1 MDHEN and CDR2 SYDVKM. Profiling relied on immunoSEQ multiplex PCR, and the TCRdb table lists in-frame clones only, not all of them. Of under 200,000 clones listed, around 93% are singletons. The rearrangement links TRBV28 to TRBJ1-1; tentatively, D is TRBD1 (6 bases). Material: peripheral blood, obtained on day 0 of AZD1222 vaccination. The receptor's source is an adult in good health. CDR3 loop: CASRGGQTGTEAFF. CDR3 in DNA: TGTGCCAGCAGAGGGGGGCAGACGGGCACTGAAGCTTTCTTT.